A selection of T cell receptor beta chains follows, all from one sample in a study of blood T cell repertoires in COVID-19. Clones were sequenced by immunoSEQ multiplex PCR, and TCRdb holds only the in-frame ones, with some missing. The sample has some 130,000 clones; roughly 89% are singletons. The sample comprised peripheral blood. The receptors were sampled from a man in his 60s with COVID-19, enrolled during active disease. The conserved cysteine and the conserved F or W are not part of the CDR3 here. D genes are given only for firm matches.

TRBV9	TRBD1	TRBJ1-3	ASSVAGQIGNTIY
TRBV5-6	TRBD1	TRBJ1-2	ASSFLDRINYGYT
TRBV5-1	TRBD2	TRBJ2-1	ASSLLAGGAYNEQF
TRBV2	NA	TRBJ1-5	ASSERGGQPQH
TRBV18	NA	TRBJ1-2	ASSAQNYGYT
TRBV30	TRBD1	TRBJ1-3	ACSGGHFGNTIY
TRBV3-1/TRBV3-2	NA	TRBJ1-1	ASGATRGMLTEAF
TRBV6-1	NA	TRBJ1-5	ASSEAGGRDQPQH
TRBV28	TRBD2	TRBJ2-1	ASSSPRSGGPYNEQF
TRBV18	NA	TRBJ1-4	ASSAWTRINEKLF
TRBV5-1	NA	TRBJ1-1	ASSENGNTEAF
TRBV4-2	TRBD1	TRBJ2-7	ASSRDGTGAYEQY
TRBV27	NA	TRBJ2-1	ASRPGSYNEQF
TRBV5-5	NA	TRBJ2-4	ASSPESENIQY
TRBV11-3	TRBD1	TRBJ1-1	ASSTGTGKNTEAF
TRBV12-3/TRBV12-4	NA	TRBJ2-3	ASSPPPADTQY
TRBV3-1/TRBV3-2	NA	TRBJ1-1	ASQTGTEAF
TRBV19	NA	TRBJ1-1	ASSFLRAALNTEAF
TRBV6-4	TRBD1	TRBJ1-1	ASSVRTGGNTEAF
TRBV29-1	TRBD2	TRBJ2-7	SVVAGGPISYEQY
TRBV19	NA	TRBJ2-1	ASRMSQSGEQF
TRBV20-1	NA	TRBJ2-7	SASVPVAYEQY
TRBV29-1	TRBD1	TRBJ2-6	SVGQGRTGANVLT
TRBV24-1	NA	TRBJ1-2	ATSEAGLYGYT
TRBV4-2	NA	TRBJ2-6	ASSLDWKTGSGANVLT
TRBV27	TRBD2	TRBJ2-1	ASSLLRTSEQF
TRBV14	NA	TRBJ2-7	ASSQYRVGYEQY
TRBV14	NA	TRBJ1-2	ASSQDLANGYT
TRBV6-5	TRBD1	TRBJ1-2	ASSHGTGNGYT
TRBV15	NA	TRBJ1-5	ATSRVQSRQPQH
TRBV7-3	NA	TRBJ1-5	ASSLTGRRDQPQH
TRBV19	TRBD1	TRBJ2-3	ASSIRQGGTDTQY
TRBV19	NA	TRBJ1-3	ASTSSGGLEGNTIY
TRBV18	TRBD1	TRBJ1-4	ASSAGGAGEKLF
TRBV6-6	TRBD1	TRBJ1-6	ASSLSGTGGAGNSPLH
TRBV7-6	TRBD1	TRBJ1-1	ASSSIPGQGANTEAF